Below are 22 T cell receptor beta chains sequenced from a single sample in a study of blood T cell repertoires in COVID-19. The protocol was immunoSEQ multiplex PCR, while the TCRdb copy is restricted to in-frame clones and leaves out a portion. The sample records a few hundred thousand clones, roughly nine tenths being singletons. Sequenced: peripheral blood. The receptors were sampled from a woman aged 25 to 39 with COVID-19, enrolled during active disease.

Sample share makes this clone medium-sized (0.01 to 0.1%). The J gene is TRBJ2-1, the V gene TRBV30; the match to TRBD2 covers 7 bases. V was clipped by 1 base and J by 4 bases; unmatched bases: 7. CDR3 length: 15 amino acids. Germline V gene sequence: CDR1 GTSNPN, CDR2 SVGIG (reference sequence). CDR3 bases: TGTGCCTGGAGTGGGAGGGAGGGGTTTTACAATGAGCAGTTCTTC. Residues: CAWSGREGFYNEQFF.

This clone is a singleton in its sample. This rearrangement joins TRBV5-4 to TRBJ2-3; 11 nucleotides line up with TRBD2. CDR1 is SGHNT and CDR2 is YYREEE in the germline V gene (reference sequence). The CDR3 has 15 residues. V was clipped by 4 bases and J by 11 bases; unmatched bases: 12. Here the CDR3 reads CASSPGLAGPVGQYF. In DNA, the CDR3 is TGTGCCAGCAGCCCCGGACTAGCGGGCCCAGTGGGGCAGTATTTT.

The V call is TRBV5-1, the J call TRBJ1-2; TRBD1 matches 7 bases. This CDR3 comprises 14 residues. The germline V gene has CDR1 SGHRS and CDR2 YFSETQ. Trimming at V came to 4 bases and at J to 2 bases, leaving 5 bases not matched to a gene. The CDR3 region is CASSRDSHNYGYTF. The DNA of the CDR3 is TGCGCCAGCAGCCGGGACAGTCACAACTATGGCTACACCTTC. Combining the CDR3 with reference TRBV5-1 and TRBJ1-2 gives the whole variable domain KAGVTQTPRYLIKTRGQQVTLSCSPISGHRSVSWYQQTPGQGLQFLFEYFSETQRNKGNFPGRFSGRQFSNSRSEMNVSTLELGDSALYLCASSRDSHNYGYTFGSGTRLTVV.

The V gene is TRBV11-2, the J gene TRBJ2-7; the D gene is possibly TRBD2 (5 bases). The CDR3 length is 13 residues. Trimming removed 5 bases at V and 0 bases at J, with 8 bases between. CDR1 SGHAT and CDR2 FQNNGV come from the germline V gene. The CDR3 is CASSLGSSYEQYV. CDR3 bases: TGTGCCAGCAGCCTGGGGAGCTCCTACGAGCAGTACGTC.

The genes are TRBV21-1 and TRBJ2-7; the listed D gene, TRBD2, was not tested against the DNA. TRBV21-1 is recorded as a pseudogene. The CDR3 runs 16 residues. CDR3 in amino acids: CASSKCHIERDYEQYV. Written as DNA, the CDR3 is TGTGCCAGCAGCAAATGCCACATCGAGCGGGACTACGAGCAGTACGTC.

This sequence joins TRBV5-6 and TRBJ1-5; D may be TRBD1 (5 bases). V gave up 0 bases and J gave up 10 bases, with 14 bases separating them. The CDR3 has 14 amino acids. The germline V gene encodes CDR1 SGHDT and CDR2 YYEEEE. DNA for the CDR3: TGTGCCAGCAGCTTGGGGCAGGGTCGGCATCCCCAGCATTTT. It is translated as CASSLGQGRHPQHF.

The genes are TRBV27 and TRBJ1-5; 9 bases line up with TRBD1. Losses at the gene ends were 11 bases for V and 0 bases for J; bases not matched to a gene: 11. Germline V CDR1 and CDR2: MNHEY, SMNVEV (reference sequence). The CDR3 has 16 residues. Written as DNA, the CDR3 is TGTGCCGGTCCCGGGACAGGGTGGAGTAGCAATCAGCCCCAGCATTTT. Its translation: CAGPGTGWSSNQPQHF.

This clone was seen just once. This chain connects TRBV7-6 to TRBJ2-1; TRBD2 agrees at 10 bases. Germline V gene lookup returns CDR1 SGHVS and CDR2 FNYEAQ. V lost 5 bases and J lost 2; bases outside the gene matches: 6. The CDR3 has 16 residues. As DNA, the CDR3 is TGTGCCAGCAGCCAACCTCTAGCGGGGGCCTACAATGAGCAGTTCTTC. It yields the protein CASSQPLAGAYNEQFF. Looking up the rest from reference TRBV7-6 and TRBJ2-1 gives the full variable domain: GAGVSQSPRYKVTKRGQDVALRCDPISGHVSLYWYRQALGQGPEFLTYFNYEAQQDKSGLPNDRFSAERPEGSISTLTIQRTEQRDSAMYRCASSQPLAGAYNEQFFGPGTRLTVL.

The chain uses TRBV14 and TRBJ2-2; 8 bases line up with TRBD1. V shed 2 bases and J 7 bases; nucleotides not matched to a gene: 6. This CDR3 comprises 15 residues. Germline loops: CDR1 SGHDN, CDR2 FVKESK. DNA of the CDR3: TGTGCCAGCAGCCAACAGGGGGCGCGGGGCGGGGAGCTGTTTTTT. This gives the protein CASSQQGARGGELFF.

The chain carries TRBV19 and TRBJ2-1; TRBD1 agrees at 10 bases. CDR3 length equals 14 residues. Unmatched junction bases numbered 4, after V lost 7 bases and J lost 4 bases. Germline V CDR1 and CDR2: LNHDA, SQIVND (reference sequence). CDR3 loop: CASTGQGTYNEQFF. The CDR3 DNA reads TGTGCCAGTACGGGACAGGGGACTTACAATGAGCAGTTCTTC.

This clone has just a few counts. This chain joins TRBV6-6 and TRBJ2-1, with TRBD2 identical over 9 bases. The CDR3 has 14 amino acids. Germline V lookup: CDR1 MNHNY, CDR2 SVGAGI (reference sequence). With 5 bases clipped from V and 3 bases from J, the junction kept 2 bases outside the gene matches. The CDR3 nucleotides read TGTGCCAGCAGTATAGCGGGGGACTACAATGAGCAGTTCTTC. This gives the protein CASSIAGDYNEQFF.

This sequence joins TRBV27 and TRBJ2-7; tentatively, D is TRBD2 (5 bases). Germline loops: CDR1 MNHEY, CDR2 SMNVEV (reference sequence). The CDR3 spans 13 residues. V was shortened by 3 bases and J by 3 bases, with 9 bases between the two germline ends. CDR3 region: CASSLRAHYEQYF. CDR3 DNA: TGTGCCAGCAGTTTGCGGGCCCACTACGAGCAGTACTTC.

V is TRBV6-5 and J is TRBJ2-2, with D perhaps TRBD1 (5 bases). V lost 7 bases to trimming and J lost 0 bases, with 9 bases between them. CDR1 MNHEY and CDR2 SVGAGI come from the germline V gene. The CDR3 runs to 14 residues. CDR3 protein: CASTPQANTGELFF. DNA for the CDR3: TGTGCCAGCACCCCACAGGCGAACACCGGGGAGCTGTTTTTT.

The CDR3 sequence: CASERASGGARNEQFF. The CDR3 DNA sequence: TGTGCCAGCGAACGGGCGAGCGGGGGGGCGAGGAATGAGCAGTTCTTC. V gene TRBV28 combines with J gene TRBJ2-1; TRBD2 matches 10 bases. J gave up 7 bases and V 8 bases, and 14 bases lay outside the gene matches. The CDR3 spans 16 residues. Germline CDR1 reads MDHEN; CDR2 reads SYDVKM.

This chain uses TRBV5-4 with TRBJ2-2; 8 bases match TRBD2. The V gene's germline CDR1 is SGHNT and CDR2 YYREEE (reference sequence). The CDR3 is made up of 15 amino acids. With V trimmed by 3 bases and J by 4 bases, 5 bases remained unmatched. CDR3 residues: CASSSGTRSTGELFF. The DNA for the CDR3 is TGTGCCAGCAGCTCGGGGACTAGAAGCACCGGGGAGCTGTTTTTT.

The V gene is TRBV28, the J gene TRBJ2-7; 12 bases match TRBD1. From germline, CDR1 is MDHEN and CDR2 SYDVKM. With V trimmed by 6 bases and J by 4 bases, 4 bases remained unmatched. The CDR3 length is 14 residues. CDR3 loop: CASRGDRGRYEQYF. Written as DNA, the CDR3 is TGTGCCAGCAGAGGGGACAGGGGGCGGTACGAGCAGTACTTC. Supplemented by reference TRBV28 and TRBJ2-7, the full variable domain reads DVKVTQSSRYLVKRTGEKVFLECVQDMDHENMFWYRQDPGLGLRLIYFSYDVKMKEKGDIPEGYSVSREKKERFSLILESASTNQTSMYLCASRGDRGRYEQYFGPGTRLTVT.

The V call is TRBV4-2, the J call TRBJ1-5; 7 bases are a match to TRBD1. V shed 1 base, J shed 3 bases, and the junction held 9 bases outside the gene matches. There are 17 residues in the CDR3. Per germline, CDR1 LGHNA and CDR2 YNFKEQ. The CDR3: CASSQGRGGTDNQPQHF. The CDR3 nucleotides read TGTGCCAGCAGCCAAGGCCGCGGAGGGACAGACAATCAGCCCCAGCATTTT.

This chain uses TRBV6-6 with TRBJ1-1, with TRBD1 matching over 7 bases. The CDR3 contains 14 residues. CDR1 is MNHNY, CDR2 SVGAGI, per germline (reference sequence). V gave up 10 bases and J gave up 1 base; unmatched junction bases: 9. The CDR3 protein is CATSDRAANTEAFF. For the CDR3, the DNA is TGTGCCACCAGCGACAGGGCGGCGAACACTGAAGCTTTCTTT.

The V gene is TRBV30, the J gene TRBJ1-5; a possible D gene is TRBD1 (5 bases). V lost 1 base and J lost 5, with 9 bases in between. The CDR3 covers 13 residues. Germline assignment: CDR1 GTSNPN and CDR2 SVGIG (reference sequence). DNA of the CDR3: TGTGCCTGGAGTGCGGACAACCATCAGCCCCAGCATTTT. Encoded protein: CAWSADNHQPQHF.

This chain connects TRBV19 to TRBJ1-4; possibly TRBD1 for D (5 bases). CDR1 LNHDA and CDR2 SQIVND come from the germline V gene (reference sequence). The CDR3 consists of 15 residues. The ends were cut back, 6 bases at V and 0 bases at J, with 11 bases in the middle. The CDR3 sequence: CASRTQGATNEKLFF. In DNA form, the CDR3 reads TGTGCCAGTAGGACCCAGGGTGCAACTAATGAAAAACTGTTTTTT.

V usage is TRBV18 and J usage is TRBJ1-5; maybe TRBD1 (6 bases). The CDR3 totals 15 residues. V lost 0 bases, J lost 10 bases, and 16 bases lay in between. Germline V gene data show CDR1 as KGHSH and CDR2 as LQKENI. The CDR3 DNA reads as TGTGCCAGCTCACCACCATCAGGGGACGCCGGACCCCAGCATTTT. Translated, it gives CASSPPSGDAGPQHF. The full variable domain, its missing parts supplied by reference TRBV18 and TRBJ1-5, is NAGVMQNPRHLVRRRGQEARLRCSPMKGHSHVYWYRQLPEEGLKFMVYLQKENIIDESGMPKERFSAEFPKEGPSILRIQQVVRGDSAAYFCASSPPSGDAGPQHFGDGTRLSIL.

A few counts support this clone. The chain joins TRBV29-1 to TRBJ2-1; 14 bases are shared with TRBD2. This CDR3 comprises 17 residues. V trimming: 1 base; J trimming: 0 bases; junction bases outside the gene matches: 2. Germline-derived CDR1 and CDR2 are SQVTM and ANQGSEA. The CDR3 bases are TGCAGCGTTGAAGGACTAGCGGGAGGGACCTCCTACAATGAGCAGTTCTTC. Residues: CSVEGLAGGTSYNEQFF.